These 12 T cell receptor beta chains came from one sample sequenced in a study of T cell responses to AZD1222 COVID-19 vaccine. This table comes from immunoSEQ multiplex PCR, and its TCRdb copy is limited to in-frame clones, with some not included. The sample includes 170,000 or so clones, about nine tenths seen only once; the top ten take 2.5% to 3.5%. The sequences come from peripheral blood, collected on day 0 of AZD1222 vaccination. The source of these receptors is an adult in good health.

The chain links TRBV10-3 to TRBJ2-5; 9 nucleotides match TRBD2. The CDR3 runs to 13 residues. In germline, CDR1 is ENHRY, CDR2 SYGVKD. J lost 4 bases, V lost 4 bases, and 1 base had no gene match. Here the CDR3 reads CAISGGGGETQYF. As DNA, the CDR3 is TGTGCCATCAGTGGCGGGGGGGGAGAGACCCAGTACTTC.

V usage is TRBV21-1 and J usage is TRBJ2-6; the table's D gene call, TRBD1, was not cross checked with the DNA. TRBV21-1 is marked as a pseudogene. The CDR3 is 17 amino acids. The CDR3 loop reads CASSTQGCGSGANVLTF. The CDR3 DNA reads TGTGCCAGCAGCACTCAGGGTTGCGGCTCTGGGGCCAACGTCCTGACTTTC.

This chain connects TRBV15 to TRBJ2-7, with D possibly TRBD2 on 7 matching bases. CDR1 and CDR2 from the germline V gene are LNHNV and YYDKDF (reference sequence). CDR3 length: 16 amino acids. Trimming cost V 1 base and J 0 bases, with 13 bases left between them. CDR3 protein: CATSRARGGSSYEQYF. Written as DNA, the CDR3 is TGTGCCACCAGCAGAGCTAGGGGGGGGAGCTCCTACGAGCAGTACTTC.

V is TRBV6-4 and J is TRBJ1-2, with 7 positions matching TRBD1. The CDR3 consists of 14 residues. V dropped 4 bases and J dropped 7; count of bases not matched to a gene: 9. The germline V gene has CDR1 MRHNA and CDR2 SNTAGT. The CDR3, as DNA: TGTGCCAGCAGTGCAAATCCCCAGGGGGGTGGCTACACCTTC. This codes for CASSANPQGGGYTF.

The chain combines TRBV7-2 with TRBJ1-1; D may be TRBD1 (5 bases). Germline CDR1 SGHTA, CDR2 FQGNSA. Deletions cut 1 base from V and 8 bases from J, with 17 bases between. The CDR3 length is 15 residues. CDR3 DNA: TGTGCCAGCAGCTTAGTGGAGCTAACAGGAGGCGAAGCTTTCTTT. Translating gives CASSLVELTGGEAFF.

The CDR3 sequence: CASSEATGTLNTEAFF. Here the CDR3 DNA reads TGTGCCAGCAGTGAAGCTACAGGGACTTTGAACACTGAAGCTTTCTTT. The genes are TRBV6-1 and TRBJ1-1, with D maybe TRBD1 (6 bases). CDR3 length equals 16 residues. Trimming left V 0 bases short and J 0 bases short, with 11 bases between. CDR1 and CDR2 from the germline V gene are MNHNS and SASEGT.

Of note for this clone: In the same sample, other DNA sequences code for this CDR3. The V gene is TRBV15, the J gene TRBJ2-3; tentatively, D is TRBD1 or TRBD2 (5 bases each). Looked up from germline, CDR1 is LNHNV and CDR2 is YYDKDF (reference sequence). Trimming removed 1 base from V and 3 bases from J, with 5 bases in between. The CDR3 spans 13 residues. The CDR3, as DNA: TGTGCCACCAGCAGAGGGGGGACAGATACGCAGTATTTT. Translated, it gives CATSRGGTDTQYF.

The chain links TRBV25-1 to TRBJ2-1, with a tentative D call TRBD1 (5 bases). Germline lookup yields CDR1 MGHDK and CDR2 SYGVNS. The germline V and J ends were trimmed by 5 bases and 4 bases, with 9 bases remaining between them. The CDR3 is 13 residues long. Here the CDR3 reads CASSPRQYNEQFF. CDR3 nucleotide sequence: TGTGCCAGCAGTCCCCGACAGTACAATGAGCAGTTCTTC.

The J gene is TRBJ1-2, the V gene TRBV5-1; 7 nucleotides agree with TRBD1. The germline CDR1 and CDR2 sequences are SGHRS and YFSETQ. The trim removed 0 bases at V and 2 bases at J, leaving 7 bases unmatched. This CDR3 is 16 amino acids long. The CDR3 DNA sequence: TGCGCCAGCAGCTTGGCTGCCGGGACAGCAAACTATGGCTACACCTTC. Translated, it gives CASSLAAGTANYGYTF.

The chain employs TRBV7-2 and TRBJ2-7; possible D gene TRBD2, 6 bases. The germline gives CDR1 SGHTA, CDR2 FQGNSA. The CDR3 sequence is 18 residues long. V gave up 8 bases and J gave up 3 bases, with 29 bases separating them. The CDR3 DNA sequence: TGTGCCAGCCCGACCCCGACTTCGGTTGCGGGGCTACTCTACGAGCAGTACTTC. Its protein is CASPTPTSVAGLLYEQYF.

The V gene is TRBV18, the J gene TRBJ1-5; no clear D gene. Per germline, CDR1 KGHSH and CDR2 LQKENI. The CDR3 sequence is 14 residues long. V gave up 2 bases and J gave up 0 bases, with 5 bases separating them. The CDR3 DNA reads TGTGCCAGCTCACCAGCAGTTAGCAATCAGCCCCAGCATTTT. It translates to CASSPAVSNQPQHF.

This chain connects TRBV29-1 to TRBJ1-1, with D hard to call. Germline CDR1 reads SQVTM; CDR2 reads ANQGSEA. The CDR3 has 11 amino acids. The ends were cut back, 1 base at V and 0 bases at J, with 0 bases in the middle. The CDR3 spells CSVEVNTEAFF. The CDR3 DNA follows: TGCAGCGTTGAAGTGAACACTGAAGCTTTCTTT. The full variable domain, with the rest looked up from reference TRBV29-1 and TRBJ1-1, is SAVISQKPSRDICQRGTSLTIQCQVDSQVTMMFWYRQQPGQSLTLIATANQGSEATYESGFVIDKFPISRPNLTFSTLTVSNMSPEDSSIYLCSVEVNTEAFFGQGTRLTVV.